Each of the 15 T cell receptor beta chains below was sequenced from the same sample in a study of cytomegalovirus exposure and HLA in healthy donors. Here immunoSEQ multiplex PCR was the method, and the copy in TCRdb shows in-frame clones only, minus some. The table records 55,000 to 65,000 clones, around 90% of them present only once. Input material: PBMCs. Receptor source: a young man in good health and CMV-seronegative.

This sequence joins TRBV28 and TRBJ2-1; no reliable D call. CDR1 MDHEN and CDR2 SYDVKM come from the germline V gene. This CDR3 comprises 12 residues. Trimming left V 3 bases short and J 4 bases short, with 4 bases between. The CDR3 reads CASSFYYNEQFF. The CDR3 nucleotides are TGTGCCAGCAGTTTTTATTACAATGAGCAGTTCTTC.

This chain uses TRBV5-1 with TRBJ2-1, with D perhaps matching TRBD1 (6 bases). V lost 1 base and J 2 bases, leaving 10 bases between the germline ends. Germline assignment: CDR1 SGHRS and CDR2 YFSETQ. CDR3 length: 15 residues. The CDR3 DNA is TGCGCCAGCAGCTTGATGGGGGACACCTACAATGAGCAGTTCTTC. Translation: CASSLMGDTYNEQFF.

This rearrangement joins TRBV7-9 to TRBJ1-1; D not certain. The V gene's germline CDR1 is SEHNR and CDR2 FQNEAQ (reference sequence). Deletions cut 5 bases from V and 6 bases from J, with 10 bases between. The CDR3 extends over 12 amino acids. For the CDR3, the DNA is TGTGCCAGCAGCCTAAACCCGCCTGAAGCTTTCTTT. Its protein product is CASSLNPPEAFF.

The chain is built from TRBV27 and TRBJ2-3, with 7 bases identical to TRBD2. Per the germline V gene, CDR1 is MNHEY and CDR2 is SMNVEV (reference sequence). Trimming at V came to 9 bases and at J to 2 bases, leaving 2 bases not matched to a gene. This CDR3 is built from 12 residues. The CDR3: CARERDTDTQYF. DNA for the CDR3: TGTGCCAGGGAGCGGGACACAGATACGCAGTATTTT.

The gene calls are TRBV5-1 and TRBJ2-1, with 11 nucleotides matching TRBD2. CDR1 and CDR2 from the germline V gene are SGHRS and YFSETQ. The CDR3 is made up of 17 amino acids. J gave up 6 bases and V 0 bases, and 8 bases lay outside the gene matches. The CDR3 loop is CASSLDGRTSGSNEQFF. CDR3 coding DNA: TGCGCCAGCAGCTTGGACGGGAGGACTAGCGGGTCCAATGAGCAGTTCTTC.

This chain connects TRBV6-6 to TRBJ2-7, with 16 bases identical to TRBD2. This CDR3 is 16 amino acids long. The V and J ends lost 6 bases and 3 bases, in that order; junction bases with no gene match: 5. Per the germline V gene, CDR1 is MNHNY and CDR2 is SVGAGI (reference sequence). The CDR3 spells CASRPGTSGRGYEQYF. CDR3 nucleotides: TGTGCCAGCAGGCCTGGGACTAGCGGGAGGGGCTACGAGCAGTACTTC.

This clone has just one count. One end of the junction is discordant with germline, which a read error may explain. The chain employs TRBV7-7 and TRBJ2-3; tentatively, D is TRBD1 (5 bases). The V gene's germline CDR1 is SSHAT and CDR2 FNYEAQ (reference sequence). The CDR3 covers 16 residues. The chain's CDR3 is CASSPAQGRPTDTQYF. Here the CDR3 DNA reads TGTGCTAGCAGCCCAGCCCAGGGCAGACCCACAGATACGCAGTATTTT. Full variable domain (remainder filled in from reference TRBV7-7 and TRBJ2-3): GAGVSQSPRYKVTKRGQDVTLRCDPISSHATLYWYQQALGQGPEFLTYFNYEAQPDKSGLPSDRFSAERPEGSISTLTIQRTEQRDSAMYRCASSPAQGRPTDTQYFGPGTRLTVL.

In its sample, this clone was seen a few times. The chain employs TRBV27 and TRBJ2-7; D is unresolved. V was shortened by 6 bases and J by 0 bases, with 9 bases between the two germline ends. The germline CDR1 and CDR2 sequences are MNHEY and SMNVEV (reference sequence). The CDR3 covers 13 residues. The CDR3 nucleotides read TGTGCCAGCAGCTGGGCCCGCTCCTACGAGCAGTACTTC. Encoded protein: CASSWARSYEQYF.

This chain joins TRBV7-3 and TRBJ2-3, with TRBD1 identical over 8 bases. CDR1 is SGHTA, CDR2 FQGTGA, per germline. V shed 2 bases and J 2 bases; nucleotides not matched to a gene: 0. CDR3 length equals 14 residues. CDR3 sequence reads: CASSLQGATDTQYF. In nucleotides, the CDR3 is TGTGCCAGCAGCTTACAGGGGGCCACAGATACGCAGTATTTT.

The chain has TRBV7-9 and TRBJ2-2, with TRBD1 identical over 9 bases. Trimming cost V 4 bases and J 6 bases; bases outside gene matches: 6. CDR1 and CDR2 (germline): SEHNR, FQNEAQ (reference sequence). This CDR3 has 15 residues. The CDR3 region is CASSSTGGEAGELFF. As DNA, the CDR3 is TGTGCCAGCAGCTCGACAGGGGGTGAGGCCGGGGAGCTGTTTTTT.

The chain couples TRBV4-1 to TRBJ2-6; TRBD1 matches 8 bases. With V trimmed by 2 bases and J by 0 bases, 9 bases remained unmatched. CDR3 size: 19 residues. The V gene's germline CDR1 is MGHRA and CDR2 YSYEKL. The CDR3 region is CASSQRQGRLNSGANVLTF. As DNA, the CDR3 is TGCGCCAGCAGCCAACGACAGGGGCGACTAAACTCTGGGGCCAACGTCCTGACTTTC.

The rearrangement links TRBV6-5 to TRBJ1-1; tentatively, D is TRBD1 (5 bases). CDR1 is MNHEY and CDR2 is SVGAGI in the germline V gene. The CDR3 has 15 residues. Trimming removed 2 bases at V and 1 base at J, with 11 bases between. For the CDR3, the DNA is TGTGCCAGCAGTTACGGGTATGGGGCGAACACTGAAGCTTTCTTT. Translation gives CASSYGYGANTEAFF.

As concerns this clone: At the DNA level, this CDR3 is encoded by other sequences in the same sample as well. V and J are TRBV27 and TRBJ2-3, with D possibly matching TRBD1 (6 bases). This CDR3 region has 14 residues. Between the trimmed V and J ends, which lost 5 bases and 3 bases, there was a span of 12 bases. Germline CDR1 reads MNHEY; CDR2 reads SMNVEV (reference sequence). The CDR3 protein is CASSVGQGTDTQYF. DNA of the CDR3: TGTGCCAGCAGTGTGGGACAAGGGACAGATACGCAGTATTTT.

The chain links TRBV5-6 to TRBJ1-4, with D unclear. The CDR3 totals 14 residues. Germline CDR1 reads SGHDT; CDR2 reads YYEEEE. V dropped 4 bases and J dropped 0 bases, with 7 bases sitting between them. The CDR3 here is CASSAVATNEKLFF. As DNA, the CDR3 is TGTGCCAGCAGCGCCGTAGCAACTAATGAAAAACTGTTTTTT.

V is TRBV6-5 and J is TRBJ2-7; 7 nucleotides line up with TRBD1. The J segment lost 6 bases and the V segment lost 5 bases, leaving 4 bases of the junction unmatched. The germline gives CDR1 MNHEY, CDR2 SVGAGI. The CDR3 consists of 12 residues. CDR3 nucleotide sequence: TGTGCCAGCAGTACGACAGGGCTCGAGCAGTACTTC. It translates to CASSTTGLEQYF.